This T cell receptor (beta chain) stems from a study of identifying expanded T cells in peripheral blood. As for this clone: Its antigen is undetermined.

CDR1 is SGHNT and CDR2 is YENEEA in the germline V gene. CDR3 length: 15 amino acids. The J segment lost 4 bases and the V segment lost 4 bases, leaving 3 bases of the junction unmatched. Some clones are missing from TCRdb's copy, which holds only in-frame ones; the method was immunoSEQ multiplex PCR. This repertoire shows 58,000 or so clones, about four fifths found once; its top ten account for about 18%. Findings of the study overall: Technical replicates showed 0.9 to 1.5 changed clones; two weeks approximately 15; four weeks 19.

The gene calls are TRBV11-3 and TRBJ2-3; 12 positions agree with TRBD1. The specimen sequenced was blood. The TCR sequence derives from a person aged 18 to 70 in good health. This CDR3 is CASSWGQGAADTQYF. The CDR3 DNA follows: TGTGCCAGCAGCTGGGGACAGGGGGCGGCAGATACGCAGTATTTT.